The 10 T cell receptor beta chains listed next were all sequenced from one sample in a study of blood T cell repertoires in COVID-19 (dated by TCRdb to 2020 to 2022). The library was built by means of the immunoSEQ multiplex PCR assay. This is the immuneACCESS table as TCRdb keeps it, with only in-frame sequences that have V and J called. A part of the clones is gone; compared with another copy, unresolved V genes explain less than half, and the rest is unexplained. The sample profile shows 100,000 or so clones; roughly 87% of them were found once. Together, the top ten hold approximately 5.4% of the sample. The sample comprised peripheral blood. The receptors shown here come from a woman aged 45-59 years with COVID-19, enrolled during active disease.

The chain links TRBV6-2 or TRBV6-3 to TRBJ2-7; 9 bases line up with TRBD2. CDR3 size: 17 residues. The V segment lost 5 bases and the J segment 3 bases; nucleotides outside the gene matches: 14. The germline gives CDR1 MNHEY, CDR2 SVGEGT. The CDR3 reads CASSDKYTLAGHYEQYF. The CDR3 nucleotides are TGTGCCAGCAGTGACAAATACACCCTAGCGGGGCACTACGAGCAGTACTTC.

The chain combines TRBV19 with TRBJ2-5; D possibly corresponds to TRBD2 (6 bases). Trimming pared 5 bases from V and 4 bases from J, leaving 14 bases between. The length of the CDR3 is 14 residues. Germline lookup yields CDR1 LNHDA and CDR2 SQIVND (reference sequence). CDR3 residues: CASSPNGGAETQYF. The CDR3 coding sequence is TGTGCCAGTAGTCCAAACGGGGGTGCAGAGACCCAGTACTTC.

V gene TRBV28 combines with J gene TRBJ1-5; D uncertain. The CDR3 is 12 residues long. Germline V CDR1 and CDR2: MDHEN, SYDVKM. Trimming took off 3 bases at V and 7 bases at J, with 7 bases between the two ends. DNA for the CDR3: TGTGCCAGCAGTTTCGGAGAACAGCCCCAGCATTTT. It is translated as CASSFGEQPQHF.

In this sample, this clone turned up once. The rearrangement links TRBV11-1 to TRBJ1-1; D is ambiguous. The CDR3 is 16 amino acids. Germline V gene data show CDR1 as SGHAT and CDR2 as FQDESV (reference sequence). Deletions cut 5 bases from V and 2 bases from J, with 18 bases between. The CDR3 loop is CASSPSRAGLNTEAFF. The CDR3 nucleotides are TGTGCCAGCAGCCCTTCTAGGGCAGGACTAAACACTGAAGCTTTCTTT. The variable domain in full, completed from reference TRBV11-1 and TRBJ1-1, reads EAEVAQSPRYKITEKSQAVAFWCDPISGHATLYWYRQILGQGPELLVQFQDESVVDDSQLPKDRFSAERLKGVDSTLKIQPAELGDSAMYLCASSPSRAGLNTEAFFGQGTRLTVV.

The chain uses TRBV19 and TRBJ2-5; TRBD2 is a possible D gene (5 bases). Trimming left V 6 bases short and J 9 bases short, with 17 bases between. This CDR3 contains 13 residues. Germline V lookup: CDR1 LNHDA, CDR2 SQIVND (reference sequence). CDR3 nucleotide sequence: TGTGCCAGTAGCCCTACGGGGAAGGTCGCCCAGTACTTC. Translated: CASSPTGKVAQYF.

The J gene is TRBJ1-4, the V gene TRBV13; TRBD1 matches at 7 bases. The V gene end was trimmed by 4 bases and the J gene end by 4 bases; junction bases not matched to a gene: 9. Germline-derived CDR1 and CDR2 are PRHDT and FYEKMQ (reference sequence). The CDR3 has 16 residues. CDR3 sequence (DNA): TGTGCCAGCAGCTCATCCCCCGGGACAGATAATGAAAAACTGTTTTTT. This encodes CASSSSPGTDNEKLFF.

The CDR3 loop is CAISESFQRTDTQYF. The CDR3 DNA sequence: TGTGCCATCAGTGAGAGCTTTCAACGCACAGATACGCAGTATTTT. This chain links TRBV10-3 with TRBJ2-3; D ambiguous. The CDR3 contains 15 residues. In germline, CDR1 is ENHRY, CDR2 SYGVKD. V was shortened by 2 bases and J by 1 base, with 10 bases between the two germline ends.

The genes are TRBV6-5 and TRBJ1-6; TRBD1 might be the D (6 bases). CDR1 MNHEY and CDR2 SVGAGI come from the germline V gene. CDR3 length equals 13 residues. Trimming took 7 bases from V and 7 from J, leaving 11 bases between them. CDR3 sequence (DNA): TGTGCCAGCATAACAGGGCGGAATTCACCCCTCCACTTT. Residues: CASITGRNSPLHF.

The rearrangement links TRBV6-5 to TRBJ2-7, with D maybe TRBD1 (5 bases). With 4 bases removed from V and 2 bases from J, the gap between germline ends came to 12 bases. Germline V gene data show CDR1 as MNHEY and CDR2 as SVGAGI. This CDR3 has 14 residues. The CDR3, as DNA: TGTGCCAGCAGTTCCCCGACAGCCGCCTACGAGCAGTACTTC. Protein sequence: CASSSPTAAYEQYF.

This clone has only one observation. This chain links TRBV7-3 with TRBJ2-2; D is ambiguous. CDR3 length: 13 amino acids. V lost 2 bases and J 3 bases, leaving 4 bases between the germline ends. Per germline, CDR1 SGHTA and CDR2 FQGTGA. The CDR3 reads CASSLQYTGELFF. The CDR3 DNA reads TGTGCCAGCAGCTTACAGTACACCGGGGAGCTGTTTTTT.